This T cell receptor (beta chain) emerged from a study of T cells in localized non-small cell lung cancer. Per the germline V gene, CDR1 is LNHDA and CDR2 is SQIVND (reference sequence). This CDR3 has 14 amino acids. V shed 5 bases and J 6 bases; nucleotides not matched to a gene: 4. Assay used: immunoSEQ multiplex PCR; TCRdb lists only in-frame clones, some missing. This table holds about 20,000 clones, over 70% found once. The genes are TRBV19 and TRBJ2-7; 13 positions agree with TRBD2. Source: PBMCs, taken before any cancer treatment. The source of this sequence is a man aged 40 to 69 with stage II squamous cell lung carcinoma. This CDR3 is CASSGTSGNSEQYF. Written as DNA, the CDR3 is TGTGCCAGTAGTGGGACTAGCGGGAATTCCGAGCAGTACTTC.